This is a list of T cell receptor beta chains from one sample in a study of identical twins. TCRdb independently ran MiXCR on the 5' RACE reads; one entry per CDR3 protein. This table holds a few hundred thousand distinct CDR3 sequences, 9.5% to 10% found once. These same records also appear under a second study, on yellow fever vaccine responses in identical twins.

Source material: PBMCs. The source of these receptors is a woman under 30 in good health. The CDR3 runs from the conserved cysteine through the conserved F or W. Part of the rows lack a size; the others show once, few, many or a class for expanded clones.

CDR3aa: CASSLDLETTGEAFF
abundance: few
v_gene: TRBV11-2
j_gene: TRBJ1-1

CDR3aa: CASRRQDSPLHF
abundance: .
v_gene: TRBV28
j_gene: TRBJ1-6

CDR3aa: CATSRDGGSGETQYF
abundance: .
v_gene: TRBV15
j_gene: TRBJ2-5

CDR3aa: CASSLSPVYPHEQYF
abundance: .
v_gene: TRBV11-2
j_gene: TRBJ2-7

CDR3aa: CASSLAPGGAGANVLTF
abundance: .
v_gene: TRBV4-3
j_gene: TRBJ2-6

CDR3aa: CASSQDLTGLGEQYF
abundance: many
v_gene: TRBV4-3
j_gene: TRBJ2-7

CDR3aa: CASSLVQGALGNTEAFF
abundance: many
v_gene: TRBV28
j_gene: TRBJ1-1

CDR3aa: CAISERARGRAASNYGYTF
abundance: few
v_gene: TRBV10-3
j_gene: TRBJ1-2

CDR3aa: CASRDTRRTGELFF
abundance: many
v_gene: TRBV5-1
j_gene: TRBJ2-2

CDR3aa: CASSLVSPSGAAAYEQYF
abundance: .
v_gene: TRBV11-2
j_gene: TRBJ2-7

CDR3aa: CASSFRRGLNIQYF
abundance: few
v_gene: TRBV12-3/TRBV12-4
j_gene: TRBJ2-4

CDR3aa: CASSWGTGGLETQYF
abundance: few
v_gene: TRBV7-2
j_gene: TRBJ2-5

CDR3aa: CAIRQGNEQYF
abundance: few
v_gene: TRBV10-3
j_gene: TRBJ2-7

CDR3aa: CAISELGDNEQFF
abundance: few
v_gene: TRBV10-3
j_gene: TRBJ2-1

CDR3aa: CAISALDVPVTYEQYF
abundance: many
v_gene: TRBV10-3
j_gene: TRBJ2-7

CDR3aa: CASSLDRGSTDTQYF
abundance: many
v_gene: TRBV5-1
j_gene: TRBJ2-3

CDR3aa: CASSLAQGTSGRADTQYF
abundance: .
v_gene: TRBV7-2
j_gene: TRBJ2-3

CDR3aa: CSALGDTGELFF
abundance: many
v_gene: TRBV20-1
j_gene: TRBJ2-2

CDR3aa: CSASLTSYNEQFF
abundance: many
v_gene: TRBV20-1
j_gene: TRBJ2-1

CDR3aa: CASSQDQEMNTEAFF
abundance: many
v_gene: TRBV4-2
j_gene: TRBJ1-1

CDR3aa: CASSYDTYTEAFF
abundance: many
v_gene: TRBV6-5
j_gene: TRBJ1-1

CDR3aa: CASSPRGQGPTGELFF
abundance: .
v_gene: TRBV9
j_gene: TRBJ2-2

CDR3aa: CASSLIGWVSNTGELFF
abundance: .
v_gene: TRBV12-3/TRBV12-4
j_gene: TRBJ2-2

CDR3aa: CASSPVASAAYEQYF
abundance: .
v_gene: TRBV27
j_gene: TRBJ2-7

CDR3aa: CASSYPTGNTEAFF
abundance: .
v_gene: TRBV6-5
j_gene: TRBJ1-1

CDR3aa: CASSLVLDDYTQYF
abundance: few
v_gene: TRBV5-1
j_gene: TRBJ2-3

CDR3aa: CASFPGQKNNEQFF
abundance: many
v_gene: TRBV5-1
j_gene: TRBJ2-1

CDR3aa: CATSRNGPDEQYF
abundance: many
v_gene: TRBV15
j_gene: TRBJ2-7